This TCR beta chain is from a study of T cells after yellow fever vaccination. The table lists this clonotype with many counts. MiXCR was run by TCRdb on the 5' RACE reads, yielding one entry per CDR3 protein. The sample holds around 110,000 distinct CDR3 sequences; more than 7.5% are singletons and the top ten take 25%. The sequenced sample was CD8+ T cells sorted from PBMCs, obtained 45 days after the yellow fever booster vaccination. The sequence derives from a young man who received the YFV17D yellow fever vaccine.

CDR3 sequence reads: CSARETSGRTADTQYF. The CDR3 region has the DNA TGCAGTGCTAGAGAGACTAGCGGGAGGACCGCAGATACGCAGTATTTT. The chain carries TRBV20-1 and TRBJ2-3; TRBD2 aligns across 13 bases. This CDR3 has 16 residues. J was trimmed by 4 bases and V by 0 bases; bases with no gene match: 4. Germline V gene data show CDR1 as DFQATT and CDR2 as SNEGSKA (reference sequence).